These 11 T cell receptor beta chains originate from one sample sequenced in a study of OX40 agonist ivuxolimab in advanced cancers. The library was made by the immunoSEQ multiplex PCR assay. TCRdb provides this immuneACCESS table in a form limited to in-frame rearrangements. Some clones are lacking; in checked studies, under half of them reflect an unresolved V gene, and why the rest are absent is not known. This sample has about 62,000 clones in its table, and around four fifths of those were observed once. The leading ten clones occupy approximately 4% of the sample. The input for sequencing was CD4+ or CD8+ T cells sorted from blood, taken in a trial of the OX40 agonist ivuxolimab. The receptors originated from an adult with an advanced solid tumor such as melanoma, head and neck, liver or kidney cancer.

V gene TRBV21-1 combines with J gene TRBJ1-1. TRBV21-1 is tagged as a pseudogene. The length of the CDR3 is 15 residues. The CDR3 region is CASSKRGGANTEAFF. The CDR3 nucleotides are TGTGCCAGCAGCAAAAGGGGGGGAGCGAACACTGAAGCTTTCTTT.

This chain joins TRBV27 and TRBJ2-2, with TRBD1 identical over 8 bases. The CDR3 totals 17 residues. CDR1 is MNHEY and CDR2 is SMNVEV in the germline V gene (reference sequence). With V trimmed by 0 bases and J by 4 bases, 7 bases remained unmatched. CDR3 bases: TGTGCCAGCAGTTTATCGATGTGGACAGGGACCACCGGGGAGCTGTTTTTT. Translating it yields CASSLSMWTGTTGELFF.

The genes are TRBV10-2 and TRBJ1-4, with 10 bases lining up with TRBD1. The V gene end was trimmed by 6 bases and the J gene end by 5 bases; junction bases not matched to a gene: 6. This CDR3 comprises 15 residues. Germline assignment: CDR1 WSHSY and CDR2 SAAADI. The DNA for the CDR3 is TGCGCCAGCAGGGACAGACAGGGGGCGAATGAAAAACTGTTTTTT. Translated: CASRDRQGANEKLFF.

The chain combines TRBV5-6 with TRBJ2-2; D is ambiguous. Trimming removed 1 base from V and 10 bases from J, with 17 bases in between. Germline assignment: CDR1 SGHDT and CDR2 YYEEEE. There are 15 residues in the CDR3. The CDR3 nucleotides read TGTGCCAGCAGCTTGTCGCCCCAAAACTCGGCGGAGCTGTTTTTT. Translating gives CASSLSPQNSAELFF.

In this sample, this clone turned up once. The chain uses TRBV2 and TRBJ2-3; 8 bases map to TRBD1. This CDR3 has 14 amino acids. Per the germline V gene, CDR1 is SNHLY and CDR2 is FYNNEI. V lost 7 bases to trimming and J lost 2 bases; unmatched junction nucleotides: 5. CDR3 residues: CASKQGQATDTQYF. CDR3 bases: TGTGCCAGCAAACAGGGACAGGCCACAGATACGCAGTATTTT.

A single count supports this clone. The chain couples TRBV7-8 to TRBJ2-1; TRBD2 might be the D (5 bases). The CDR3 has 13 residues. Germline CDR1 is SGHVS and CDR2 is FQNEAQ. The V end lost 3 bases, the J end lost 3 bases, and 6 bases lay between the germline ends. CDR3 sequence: CASSFRDYNEQFF. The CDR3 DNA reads TGTGCCAGCAGCTTCCGGGACTACAATGAGCAGTTCTTC.

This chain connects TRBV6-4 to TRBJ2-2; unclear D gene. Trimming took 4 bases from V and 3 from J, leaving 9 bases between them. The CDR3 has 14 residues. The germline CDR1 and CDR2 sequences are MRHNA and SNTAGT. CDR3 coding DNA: TGTGCCAGCAGTGTTATTCAGGACACCGGGGAGCTGTTTTTT. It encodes CASSVIQDTGELFF.

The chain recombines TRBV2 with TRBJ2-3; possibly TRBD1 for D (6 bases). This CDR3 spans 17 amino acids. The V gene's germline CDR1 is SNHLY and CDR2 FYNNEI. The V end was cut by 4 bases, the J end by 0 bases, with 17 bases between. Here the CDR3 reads CASSAPPQGTSTDTQYF. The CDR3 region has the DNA TGTGCCAGCAGTGCTCCTCCACAGGGAACTAGCACAGATACGCAGTATTTT.

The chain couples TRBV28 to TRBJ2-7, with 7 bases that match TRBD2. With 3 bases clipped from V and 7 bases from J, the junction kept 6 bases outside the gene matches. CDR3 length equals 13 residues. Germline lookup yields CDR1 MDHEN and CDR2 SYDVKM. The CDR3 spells CASSLRAAGEQYF. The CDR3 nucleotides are TGTGCCAGCAGTTTGCGGGCAGCGGGGGAGCAGTACTTC.

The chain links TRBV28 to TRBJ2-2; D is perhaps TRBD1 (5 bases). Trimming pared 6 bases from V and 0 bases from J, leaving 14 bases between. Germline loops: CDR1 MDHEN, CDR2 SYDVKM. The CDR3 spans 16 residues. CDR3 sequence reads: CASSTYGHSNTGELFF. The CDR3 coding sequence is TGTGCCAGCAGCACATACGGACACTCGAACACCGGGGAGCTGTTTTTT.

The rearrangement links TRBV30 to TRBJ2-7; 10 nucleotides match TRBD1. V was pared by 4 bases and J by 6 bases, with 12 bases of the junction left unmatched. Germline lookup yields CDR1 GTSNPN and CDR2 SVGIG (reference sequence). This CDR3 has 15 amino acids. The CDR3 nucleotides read TGTGCCTGGAAATACCGGGACAGGGGCCTCAGCGAGCAGTACTTC. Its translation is CAWKYRDRGLSEQYF.